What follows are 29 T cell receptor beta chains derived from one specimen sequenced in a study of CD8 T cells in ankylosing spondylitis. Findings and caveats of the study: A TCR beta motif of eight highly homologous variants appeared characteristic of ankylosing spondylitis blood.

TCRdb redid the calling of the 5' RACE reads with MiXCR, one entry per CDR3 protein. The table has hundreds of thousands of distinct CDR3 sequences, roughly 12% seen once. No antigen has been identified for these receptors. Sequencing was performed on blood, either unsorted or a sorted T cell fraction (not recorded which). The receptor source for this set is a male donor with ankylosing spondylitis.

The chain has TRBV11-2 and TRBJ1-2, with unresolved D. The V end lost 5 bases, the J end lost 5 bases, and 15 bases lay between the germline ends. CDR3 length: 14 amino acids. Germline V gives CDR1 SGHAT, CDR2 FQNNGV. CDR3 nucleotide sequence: TGTGCCAGCAGCCCCCCCCTGTATCGATATGGCTACACCTTC. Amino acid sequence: CASSPPLYRYGYTF.

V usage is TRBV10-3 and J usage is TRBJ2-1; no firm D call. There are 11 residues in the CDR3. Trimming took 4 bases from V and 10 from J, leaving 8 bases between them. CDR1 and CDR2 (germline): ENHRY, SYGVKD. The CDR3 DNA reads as TGTGCCATCAGTGCCCTAGTAGAGCAGTTCTTC. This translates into CAISALVEQFF.

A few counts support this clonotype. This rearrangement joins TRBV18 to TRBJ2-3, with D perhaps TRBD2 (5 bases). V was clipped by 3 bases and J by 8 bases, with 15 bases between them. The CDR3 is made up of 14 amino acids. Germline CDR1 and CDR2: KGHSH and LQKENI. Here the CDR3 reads CASSPLEGVTTQYF. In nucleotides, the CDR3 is TGTGCCAGCTCACCCCTCGAGGGAGTTACTACGCAGTATTTT.

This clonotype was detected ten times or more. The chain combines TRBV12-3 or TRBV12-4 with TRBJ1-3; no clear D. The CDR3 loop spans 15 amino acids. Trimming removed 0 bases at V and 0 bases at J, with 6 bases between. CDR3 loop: CASSLAQASGNTIYF. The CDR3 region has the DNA TGTGCCAGCAGTTTAGCACAAGCCTCTGGAAACACCATATATTTT.

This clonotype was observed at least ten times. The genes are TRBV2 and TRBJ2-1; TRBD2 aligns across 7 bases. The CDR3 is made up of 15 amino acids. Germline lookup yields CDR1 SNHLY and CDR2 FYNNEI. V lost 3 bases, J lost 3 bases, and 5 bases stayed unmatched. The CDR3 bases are TGTGCCAGCAGTGACGGCGGGAGAAGCTACAATGAGCAGTTCTTC. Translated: CASSDGGRSYNEQFF.

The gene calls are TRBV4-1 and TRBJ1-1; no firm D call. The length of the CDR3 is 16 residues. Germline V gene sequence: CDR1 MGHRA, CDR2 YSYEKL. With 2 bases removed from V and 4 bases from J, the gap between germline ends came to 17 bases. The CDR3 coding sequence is TGCGCCAGCAGCCAAATTGGGGAGGGCCGGGGCACTGAAGCTTTCTTT. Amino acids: CASSQIGEGRGTEAFF.

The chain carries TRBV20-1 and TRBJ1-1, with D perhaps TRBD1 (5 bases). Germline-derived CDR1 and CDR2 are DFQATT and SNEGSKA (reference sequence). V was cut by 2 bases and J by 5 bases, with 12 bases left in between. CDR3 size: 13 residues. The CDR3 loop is CSARLGGGTEAFF. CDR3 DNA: TGCAGTGCTAGACTCGGGGGAGGGACTGAAGCTTTCTTT.

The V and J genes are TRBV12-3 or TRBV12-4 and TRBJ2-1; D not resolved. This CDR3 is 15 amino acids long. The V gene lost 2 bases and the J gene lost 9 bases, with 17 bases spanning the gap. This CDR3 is CASSLKPERRREQFF. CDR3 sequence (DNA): TGTGCCAGCAGTTTAAAGCCCGAAAGGCGGCGTGAGCAGTTCTTC.

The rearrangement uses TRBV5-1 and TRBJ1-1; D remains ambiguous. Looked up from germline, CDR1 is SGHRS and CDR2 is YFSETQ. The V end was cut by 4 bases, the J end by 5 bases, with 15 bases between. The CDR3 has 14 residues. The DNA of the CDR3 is TGCGCCAGCAGCCAGGCGACGGGTTGGACTGAAGCTTTCTTT. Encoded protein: CASSQATGWTEAFF.

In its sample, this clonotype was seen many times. This CDR3 is CASSPRGNYNEQFF. CDR3 in DNA: TGTGCCAGCAGCCCCAGGGGGAACTACAATGAGCAGTTCTTC. The J gene is TRBJ2-1, the V gene TRBV11-2, with 7 bases that match TRBD1. Germline trimming cut 5 bases from V and 3 bases from J; bases unmatched to any gene: 4. In germline, CDR1 is SGHAT, CDR2 FQNNGV. CDR3 length: 14 amino acids. The full variable domain, rest sourced from reference TRBV11-2 and TRBJ2-1, is EAGVAQSPRYKIIEKRQSVAFWCNPISGHATLYWYQQILGQGPKLLIQFQNNGVVDDSQLPKDRFSAERLKGVDSTLKIQPAKLEDSAVYLCASSPRGNYNEQFFGPGTRLTVL.

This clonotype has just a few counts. The CDR3 is CSARRGHEQFF. The DNA of the CDR3 is TGCAGTGCTAGGCGGGGTCATGAGCAGTTCTTC. The chain uses TRBV20-1 and TRBJ2-1, with a possible D match to TRBD2 (6 bases). From germline, CDR1 is DFQATT and CDR2 SNEGSKA (reference sequence). This CDR3 is 11 amino acids long. V was trimmed by 3 bases and J by 8 bases, leaving 8 bases between them.

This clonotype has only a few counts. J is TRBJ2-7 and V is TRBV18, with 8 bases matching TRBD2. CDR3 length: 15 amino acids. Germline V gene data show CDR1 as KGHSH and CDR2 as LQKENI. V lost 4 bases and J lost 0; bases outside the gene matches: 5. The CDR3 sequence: CASSHPGTSSYEQYF. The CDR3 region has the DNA TGTGCCAGCTCACACCCCGGGACTAGCTCCTACGAGCAGTACTTC.

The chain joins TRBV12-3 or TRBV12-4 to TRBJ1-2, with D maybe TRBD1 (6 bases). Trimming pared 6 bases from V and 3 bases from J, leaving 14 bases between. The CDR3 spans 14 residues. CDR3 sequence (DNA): TGTGCCAGCAGGTCTTCAGGGGTCGACTATGGCTACACCTTC. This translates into CASRSSGVDYGYTF.

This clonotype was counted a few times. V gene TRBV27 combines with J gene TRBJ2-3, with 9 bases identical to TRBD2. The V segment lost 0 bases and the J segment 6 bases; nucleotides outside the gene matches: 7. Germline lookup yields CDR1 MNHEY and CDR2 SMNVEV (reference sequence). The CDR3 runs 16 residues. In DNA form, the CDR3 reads TGTGCCAGCAGTTTATCGAGACTAGCGGACCAGGATACGCAGTATTTT. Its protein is CASSLSRLADQDTQYF.

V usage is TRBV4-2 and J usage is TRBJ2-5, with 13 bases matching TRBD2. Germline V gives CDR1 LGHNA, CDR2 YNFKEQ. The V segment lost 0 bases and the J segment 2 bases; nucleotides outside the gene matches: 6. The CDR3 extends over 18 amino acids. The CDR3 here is CASSQDSTGLAGQETQYF. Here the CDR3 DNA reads TGTGCCAGCAGCCAAGATTCGACGGGACTAGCGGGACAAGAGACCCAGTACTTC.

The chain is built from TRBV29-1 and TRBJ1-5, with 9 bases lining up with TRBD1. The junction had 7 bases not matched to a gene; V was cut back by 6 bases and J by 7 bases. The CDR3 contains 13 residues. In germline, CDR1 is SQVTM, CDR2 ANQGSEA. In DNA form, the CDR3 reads TGCAGCGTCACCACAGGGGGCGGACAGCCCCAGCATTTT. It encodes CSVTTGGGQPQHF.

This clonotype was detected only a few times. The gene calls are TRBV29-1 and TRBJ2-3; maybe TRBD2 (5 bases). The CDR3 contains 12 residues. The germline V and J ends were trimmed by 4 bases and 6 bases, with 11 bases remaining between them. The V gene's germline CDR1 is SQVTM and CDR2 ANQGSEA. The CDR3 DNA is TGCAGCGTTGTCCTAGTAGCGGATACGCAGTATTTT. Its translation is CSVVLVADTQYF.

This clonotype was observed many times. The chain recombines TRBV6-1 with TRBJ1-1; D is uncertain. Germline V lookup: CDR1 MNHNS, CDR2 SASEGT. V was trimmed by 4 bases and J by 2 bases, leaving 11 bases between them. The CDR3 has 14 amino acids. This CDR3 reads CASSGASRNTEAFF. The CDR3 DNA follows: TGTGCCAGCAGTGGGGCCAGTCGAAACACTGAAGCTTTCTTT.

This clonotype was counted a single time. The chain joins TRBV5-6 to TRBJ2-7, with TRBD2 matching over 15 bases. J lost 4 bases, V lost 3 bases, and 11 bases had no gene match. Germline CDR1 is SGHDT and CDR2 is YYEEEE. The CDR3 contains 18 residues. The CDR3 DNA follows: TGTGCCAGCAGCTCCCGTCCGGGACTAGCGGGAGGTCGGTACGAGCAGTACTTC. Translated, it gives CASSSRPGLAGGRYEQYF.

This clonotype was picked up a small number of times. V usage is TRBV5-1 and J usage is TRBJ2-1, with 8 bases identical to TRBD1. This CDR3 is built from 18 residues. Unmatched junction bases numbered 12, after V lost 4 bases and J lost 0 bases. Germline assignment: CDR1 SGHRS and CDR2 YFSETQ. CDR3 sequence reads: CASSPNLVGTGSYNEQFF. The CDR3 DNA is TGCGCCAGCAGCCCAAACCTGGTAGGGACAGGCTCCTACAATGAGCAGTTCTTC.

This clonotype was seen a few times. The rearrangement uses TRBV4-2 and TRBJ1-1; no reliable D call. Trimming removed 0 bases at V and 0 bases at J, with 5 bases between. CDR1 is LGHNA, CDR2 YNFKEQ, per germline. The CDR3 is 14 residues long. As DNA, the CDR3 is TGTGCCAGCAGCCAAGAATTCCTGAACACTGAAGCTTTCTTT. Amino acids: CASSQEFLNTEAFF.

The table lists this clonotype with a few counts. CDR3 sequence (DNA): TGTGCCAGCAGCCGTCCTTATACAGGGGTGGATGGCTACACCTTC. This gives the protein CASSRPYTGVDGYTF. The chain joins TRBV3-1 to TRBJ1-2, with 7 bases lining up with TRBD1. The CDR3 is 15 amino acids. CDR1 and CDR2 from the germline V gene are LGHDT and YNNKEL (reference sequence). V trimming: 4 bases; J trimming: 6 bases; junction bases outside the gene matches: 11.

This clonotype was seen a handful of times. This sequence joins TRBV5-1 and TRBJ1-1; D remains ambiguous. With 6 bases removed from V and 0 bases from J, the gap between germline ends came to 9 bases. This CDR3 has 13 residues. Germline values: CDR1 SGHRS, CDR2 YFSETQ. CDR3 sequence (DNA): TGCGCCAGCACCCTGGAGGTGAACACTGAAGCTTTCTTT. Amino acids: CASTLEVNTEAFF.

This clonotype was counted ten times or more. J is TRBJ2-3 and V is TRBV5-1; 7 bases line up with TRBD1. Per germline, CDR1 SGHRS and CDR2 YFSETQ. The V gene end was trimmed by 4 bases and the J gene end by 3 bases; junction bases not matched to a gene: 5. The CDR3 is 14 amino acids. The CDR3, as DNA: TGCGCCAGCAGCGGCACAGGGGCGACAGATACGCAGTATTTT. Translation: CASSGTGATDTQYF.

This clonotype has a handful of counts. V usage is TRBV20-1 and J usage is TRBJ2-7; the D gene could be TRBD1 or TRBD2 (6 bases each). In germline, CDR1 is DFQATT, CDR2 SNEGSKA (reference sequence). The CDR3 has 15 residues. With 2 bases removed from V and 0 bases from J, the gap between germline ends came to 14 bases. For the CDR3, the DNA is TGCAGTGCTAGACTAGGGGGGACATACTCCTACGAGCAGTACTTC. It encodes CSARLGGTYSYEQYF.

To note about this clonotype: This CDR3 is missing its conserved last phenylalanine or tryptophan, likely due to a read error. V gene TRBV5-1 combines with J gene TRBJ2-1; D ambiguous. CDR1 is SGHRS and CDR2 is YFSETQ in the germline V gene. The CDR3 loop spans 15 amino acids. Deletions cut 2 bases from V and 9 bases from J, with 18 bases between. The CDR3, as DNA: TGCGCCAGCAGCTTAGGGTCTCCCCCCGATGGTGAGCAGTTCTTA. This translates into CASSLGSPPDGEQFL.

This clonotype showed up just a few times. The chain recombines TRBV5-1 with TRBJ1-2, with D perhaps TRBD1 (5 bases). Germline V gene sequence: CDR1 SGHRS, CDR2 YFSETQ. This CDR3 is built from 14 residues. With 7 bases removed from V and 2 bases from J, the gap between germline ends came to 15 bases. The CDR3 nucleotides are TGCGCCAGCTCCCGGCGGGGCACGAACTATGGCTACACCTTC. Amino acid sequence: CASSRRGTNYGYTF.

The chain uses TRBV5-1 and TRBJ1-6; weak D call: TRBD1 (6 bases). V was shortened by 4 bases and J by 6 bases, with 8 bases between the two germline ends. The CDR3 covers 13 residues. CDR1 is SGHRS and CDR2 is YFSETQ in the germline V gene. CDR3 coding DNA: TGCGCCAGCAGCCAGGACAGTAATTCACCCCTCCACTTT. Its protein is CASSQDSNSPLHF. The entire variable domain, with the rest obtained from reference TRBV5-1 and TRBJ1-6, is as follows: KAGVTQTPRYLIKTRGQQVTLSCSPISGHRSVSWYQQTPGQGLQFLFEYFSETQRNKGNFPGRFSGRQFSNSRSEMNVSTLELGDSALYLCASSQDSNSPLHFGNGTRLTVT.

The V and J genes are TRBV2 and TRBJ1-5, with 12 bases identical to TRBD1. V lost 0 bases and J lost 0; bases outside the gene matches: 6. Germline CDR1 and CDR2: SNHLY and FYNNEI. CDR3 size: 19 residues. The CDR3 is CASSEAPGTGGRSNQPQHF. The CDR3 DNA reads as TGTGCCAGCAGTGAAGCCCCCGGGACAGGGGGCCGTAGCAATCAGCCCCAGCATTTT.